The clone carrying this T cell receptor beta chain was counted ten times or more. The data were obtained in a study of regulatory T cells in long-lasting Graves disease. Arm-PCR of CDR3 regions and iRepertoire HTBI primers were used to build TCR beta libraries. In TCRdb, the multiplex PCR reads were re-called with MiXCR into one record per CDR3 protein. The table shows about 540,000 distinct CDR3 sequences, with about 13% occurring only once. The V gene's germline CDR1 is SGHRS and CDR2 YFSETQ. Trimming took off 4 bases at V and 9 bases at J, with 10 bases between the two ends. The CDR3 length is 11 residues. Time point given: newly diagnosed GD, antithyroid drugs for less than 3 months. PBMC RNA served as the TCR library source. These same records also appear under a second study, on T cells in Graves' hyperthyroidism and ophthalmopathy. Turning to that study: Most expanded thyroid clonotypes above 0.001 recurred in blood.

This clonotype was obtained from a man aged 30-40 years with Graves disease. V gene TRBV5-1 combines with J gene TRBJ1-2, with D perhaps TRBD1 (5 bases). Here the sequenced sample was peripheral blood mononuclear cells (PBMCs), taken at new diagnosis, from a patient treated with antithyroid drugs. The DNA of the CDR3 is TGCGCCAGCAGCCTGAGGGGTAGCTACACCTTC. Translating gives CASSLRGSYTF. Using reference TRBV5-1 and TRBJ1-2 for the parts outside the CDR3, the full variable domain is KAGVTQTPRYLIKTRGQQVTLSCSPISGHRSVSWYQQTPGQGLQFLFEYFSETQRNKGNFPGRFSGRQFSNSRSEMNVSTLELGDSALYLCASSLRGSYTFGSGTRLTVV.